This is a list of T cell receptor beta chains from one sample in a study of cytomegalovirus exposure and HLA in healthy donors. Repertoires were generated with immunoSEQ multiplex PCR, while TCRdb's copy carries only in-frame clones and drops some. The sample lists over 85,000 clones, 89% occurring once. The material sequenced was PBMCs. The receptor set was obtained from a young woman in good health and CMV-seronegative. Both conserved end residues are part of each CDR3. The order of the fields is D gene, J gene, CDR3 length, V gene, clone size, CDR3 protein. A D gene is named only where the DNA matches it firmly. Clone size appears in some rows only: once, few, many, or a class for an expanded clone.

D: -
J: TRBJ2-7
length: 12
V: TRBV7-8
size: once
CDR3: CASSPRQPEQYF

D: -
J: TRBJ2-2
length: 14
V: TRBV5-4
size: -
CDR3: CASSLGGDAGELFF

D: TRBD1
J: TRBJ2-1
length: 16
V: TRBV18
size: -
CDR3: CASSPGTDVPYNEQFF

D: -
J: TRBJ2-2
length: 12
V: TRBV29-1
size: -
CDR3: CSVATNTGELFF

D: -
J: TRBJ1-2
length: 13
V: TRBV4-3
size: -
CDR3: CASSQTRGYGYTF

D: -
J: TRBJ2-7
length: 12
V: TRBV11-2
size: -
CDR3: CASSFERYEQYF

D: -
J: TRBJ1-2
length: 15
V: TRBV25-1
size: -
CDR3: CASSELDSPEGGYTF

D: TRBD1
J: TRBJ2-7
length: 14
V: TRBV7-8
size: -
CDR3: CASSSQGAGYEQYF

D: -
J: TRBJ2-1
length: 12
V: TRBV7-2
size: -
CDR3: CASSLGESEQFF

D: -
J: TRBJ1-5
length: 13
V: TRBV27
size: once
CDR3: CASSFWGGQPQHF

D: TRBD1
J: TRBJ2-7
length: 16
V: TRBV28
size: -
CDR3: CASSFLDRRRTYEQYF

D: -
J: TRBJ2-2
length: 13
V: TRBV28
size: -
CDR3: CASSSQVTGELFF

D: -
J: TRBJ1-4
length: 12
V: TRBV10-3
size: -
CDR3: CAISDRDEKLFF

D: TRBD1
J: TRBJ1-5
length: 14
V: TRBV2
size: -
CDR3: CASSDDRGNQPQHF

D: -
J: TRBJ2-1
length: 13
V: TRBV29-1
size: -
CDR3: CSVEALPYNEQFF

D: -
J: TRBJ2-3
length: 15
V: TRBV5-5
size: -
CDR3: CASSLRTNPPDTQYF

D: -
J: TRBJ2-7
length: 12
V: TRBV6-1
size: -
CDR3: CASSETSYEQYF